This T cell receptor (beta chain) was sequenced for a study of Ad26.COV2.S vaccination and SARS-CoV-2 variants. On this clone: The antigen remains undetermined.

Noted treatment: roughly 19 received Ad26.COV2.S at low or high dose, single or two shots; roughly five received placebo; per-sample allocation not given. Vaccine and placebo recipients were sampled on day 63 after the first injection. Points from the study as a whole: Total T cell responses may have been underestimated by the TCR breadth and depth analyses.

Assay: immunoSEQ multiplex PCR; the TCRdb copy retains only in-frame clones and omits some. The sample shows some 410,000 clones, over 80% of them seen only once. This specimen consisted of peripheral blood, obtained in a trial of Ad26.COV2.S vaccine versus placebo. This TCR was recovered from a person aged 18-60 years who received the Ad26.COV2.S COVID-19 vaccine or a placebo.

The CDR3 nucleotides read TGTGCCAGCAGCGCCGGGACCGCGGCCAAGGTCGATGAGCAGTTCTTC. Residues: CASSAGTAAKVDEQFF. The rearrangement links TRBV7-9 to TRBJ2-1, with D perhaps matching TRBD1 or TRBD2 (5 bases each). The CDR3 runs to 16 residues. Germline V gives CDR1 SEHNR, CDR2 FQNEAQ (reference sequence). Trimming removed 5 bases from V and 8 bases from J, with 22 bases in between.